This T cell receptor (beta chain) was captured in a study of T cell responses to AZD1222 COVID-19 vaccine. Whole-study context: Researchers grouped second doses given at about 4 or about 12 weeks into one pool. The study's findings and limits: Spike-specific TCR breadth rose after two AZD1222 doses, and depth rose as well. Nearly half of spike-specific TCRs reportedly go after variant regions that carry no mutations. Vaccine-related CD4 TCRs covered spike, predominating at 160-218 and 743-854.

Clones were sequenced by immunoSEQ multiplex PCR, and TCRdb holds only the in-frame ones, with some missing. The data show about 140,000 clones, with approximately 90% seen just once and over 3.5% held by the top ten. The CDR3 sequence is 15 residues long. V lost 1 base and J lost 4; bases outside the gene matches: 4. Germline V gene data show CDR1 as MGHRA and CDR2 as YSYEKL. Points on this clone: The antigen is not known.

The rearrangement uses TRBV4-1 and TRBJ2-3; 8 nucleotides align to TRBD2. Specimen: peripheral blood, collected on day 0 of AZD1222 vaccination. The sequence was collected from an adult in good health. DNA of the CDR3: TGCGCCAGCAGCCAAGTTAGCGGGGCATCAGATACGCAGTATTTT. Encoded protein: CASSQVSGASDTQYF.